Shown below are 17 T cell receptor beta chains from a single sample sequenced in a study of blood T cell repertoires in COVID-19. Libraries were prepared by immunoSEQ multiplex PCR; TCRdb keeps only in-frame clonotypes and omits some of them. The data hold about 330,000 clones, with around 89% observed a single time. Sequences were obtained from peripheral blood. Receptors originate from a woman in her forties or fifties with active or convalescent COVID-19.

This clone was picked up one time. This chain connects TRBV30 to TRBJ2-3, with D possibly matching TRBD2 (5 bases). Trimming left V 2 bases short and J 2 bases short, with 11 bases between. Germline V CDR1 and CDR2: GTSNPN, SVGIG (reference sequence). The CDR3 contains 14 residues. The CDR3 is CAWSTGGITDTQYF. CDR3 nucleotides: TGTGCCTGGAGTACCGGAGGTATCACAGATACGCAGTATTTT. The entire variable domain, with the rest obtained from reference TRBV30 and TRBJ2-3, is as follows: SQTIHQWPATLVQPVGSPLSLECTVEGTSNPNLYWYRQAAGRGLQLLFYSVGIGQISSEVPQNLSASRPQDRQFILSSKKLLLSDSGFYLCAWSTGGITDTQYFGPGTRLTVL.

V and J are TRBV4-1 and TRBJ1-4, with 10 bases matching TRBD1. Germline CDR1 and CDR2: MGHRA and YSYEKL. V shed 4 bases and J 7 bases; nucleotides not matched to a gene: 6. This CDR3 is built from 15 residues. Here the CDR3 DNA reads TGCGCCAGCAGCCCGGTCGGGACAGGGGTTGAAAAACTGTTTTTT. It codes for CASSPVGTGVEKLFF.

V and J are TRBV14 and TRBJ2-6, with TRBD1 matching over 8 bases. The V segment lost 3 bases and the J segment 2 bases; nucleotides outside the gene matches: 9. The CDR3 covers 18 residues. The germline V gene has CDR1 SGHDN and CDR2 FVKESK. This CDR3 reads CASSHPGQGKAGANVLTF. The CDR3 DNA follows: TGTGCCAGCAGCCACCCCGGACAGGGAAAGGCTGGGGCCAACGTCCTGACTTTC.

The rearrangement links TRBV28 to TRBJ1-1; 11 positions agree with TRBD1. Germline loops: CDR1 MDHEN, CDR2 SYDVKM. The J segment lost 1 base and the V segment lost 4 bases, leaving 5 bases of the junction unmatched. The CDR3 sequence is 16 residues long. The CDR3 sequence: CASSSGQGVGNTEAFF. CDR3 DNA: TGTGCCAGCAGTTCGGGACAGGGGGTCGGGAACACTGAAGCTTTCTTT.

J is TRBJ2-7 and V is TRBV6-2 or TRBV6-3, with 10 bases aligning to TRBD2. V lost 5 bases to trimming and J lost 5 bases; unmatched junction nucleotides: 12. Germline assignment: CDR1 MNHEY and CDR2 SVGEGT. The CDR3 is 16 amino acids. DNA of the CDR3: TGTGCCAGCAGTCTAGCGGGAGCCGCCCTTCGCCACGAGCAGTACTTC. This translates into CASSLAGAALRHEQYF.

The chain recombines TRBV4-3 with TRBJ1-1, with unresolved D. The CDR3 has 14 residues. Germline CDR1 and CDR2: LGHNA and YSLEER. Trimming pared 1 base from V and 0 bases from J, leaving 6 bases between. CDR3 residues: CASSQGAMNTEAFF. In nucleotides, the CDR3 is TGCGCCAGCAGCCAAGGAGCCATGAACACTGAAGCTTTCTTT.

V and J are TRBV29-1 and TRBJ2-1; D is perhaps TRBD2 (6 bases). The ends were cut back, 7 bases at V and 7 bases at J, with 14 bases in the middle. Germline loops: CDR1 SQVTM, CDR2 ANQGSEA. This CDR3 is built from 12 residues. CDR3 DNA sequence: TGCAGCGGCCAGGGAGGAGGGAATGAGCAGTTCTTC. It codes for CSGQGGGNEQFF.

Written as DNA, the CDR3 is TGTGCCAGCAGCACGGACAGGAACTGGGCTTTCTTT. Amino acids: CASSTDRNWAFF. The chain uses TRBV2 and TRBJ1-1, with 7 bases fitting TRBD1. The CDR3 spans 12 residues. The germline gives CDR1 SNHLY, CDR2 FYNNEI. J lost 11 bases, V lost 6 bases, and 9 bases had no gene match.

This chain uses TRBV7-2 with TRBJ1-6; TRBD1 agrees at 7 bases. The CDR3 totals 15 residues. In germline, CDR1 is SGHTA, CDR2 FQGNSA. Trimming cost V 5 bases and J 10 bases; bases outside gene matches: 11. The DNA of the CDR3 is TGTGCCAGCAGCATTGGGACAGCCGTGTACTCACCCCTCCACTTT. Amino acid sequence: CASSIGTAVYSPLHF.

The CDR3 bases are TGTGCCAGCAGTTTAGGAGACAGGGGTTTAAGCTACGAGCAGTACTTC. Protein: CASSLGDRGLSYEQYF. This rearrangement joins TRBV28 to TRBJ2-7; TRBD1 aligns across 8 bases. With 2 bases clipped from V and 3 bases from J, the junction kept 9 bases outside the gene matches. The CDR3 sequence is 16 residues long. Germline CDR1 reads MDHEN; CDR2 reads SYDVKM.

The genes are TRBV5-1 and TRBJ2-4, with TRBD2 matching 13 bases. CDR1 is SGHRS and CDR2 is YFSETQ in the germline V gene. Unmatched junction bases numbered 14, after V lost 4 bases and J lost 13 bases. The CDR3 is 16 amino acids. In nucleotides, the CDR3 is TGCGCCAGCAGCCAACAGGCCTCCGGGACTAGCGGGATCCAGTACTTC. Translating it yields CASSQQASGTSGIQYF.

This chain links TRBV24-1 with TRBJ2-1; TRBD2 aligns across 7 bases. The CDR3 covers 17 residues. V lost 2 bases to trimming and J lost 0 bases; unmatched junction nucleotides: 6. Per germline, CDR1 KGHDR and CDR2 SFDVKD. CDR3 amino acids: CATSDSREGVSYNEQFF. The CDR3 coding sequence is TGTGCCACCAGTGATTCGAGGGAGGGCGTCTCCTACAATGAGCAGTTCTTC.

The V and J genes are TRBV6-5 and TRBJ2-3; D is ambiguous. The CDR3 contains 16 residues. The germline CDR1 and CDR2 sequences are MNHEY and SVGAGI. V gave up 0 bases and J gave up 0 bases, with 10 bases separating them. The CDR3 nucleotides read TGTGCCAGCAGTTACTCCCAGGCCGTGAGCACAGATACGCAGTATTTT. Translated: CASSYSQAVSTDTQYF.

The chain has TRBV7-2 and TRBJ1-2, with 8 bases matching TRBD1. The J segment lost 6 bases and the V segment lost 5 bases, leaving 8 bases of the junction unmatched. CDR1 is SGHTA and CDR2 is FQGNSA in the germline V gene. CDR3 size: 14 residues. The CDR3 region has the DNA TGTGCCAGCAGCCCAAGGACAGGGTGGGATGGCTACACCTTC. Its translation is CASSPRTGWDGYTF. The full variable domain, in which reference TRBV7-2 and TRBJ1-2 provide the parts outside the CDR3, is GAGVSQSPSNKVTEKGKDVELRCDPISGHTALYWYRQSLGQGLEFLIYFQGNSAPDKSGLPSDRFSAERTGGSVSTLTIQRTQQEDSAVYLCASSPRTGWDGYTFGSGTRLTVV.

This chain uses TRBV6-4 with TRBJ2-7; 9 positions match TRBD1. This CDR3 comprises 16 residues. From germline, CDR1 is MRHNA and CDR2 SNTAGT. Trimming removed 3 bases from V and 3 bases from J; junction bases left unmatched: 9. The CDR3, as DNA: TGTGCCAGCAGTGAGACGCGGACAGGGGTTCTCTACGAGCAGTACTTC. It translates to CASSETRTGVLYEQYF.

CDR3 region: CASSSGRGNQPQHF. The CDR3 region has the DNA TGTGCCAGCAGTTCGGGAAGAGGCAATCAGCCCCAGCATTTT. The rearrangement joins TRBV27 to TRBJ1-5; D is undetermined. The CDR3 is 14 residues long. Trimming removed 4 bases from V and 2 bases from J, with 9 bases in between. In germline, CDR1 is MNHEY, CDR2 SMNVEV (reference sequence).

J is TRBJ1-2 and V is TRBV7-6; 10 bases map to TRBD1. Germline CDR1 SGHVS, CDR2 FNYEAQ. The CDR3 has 13 residues. Trimming at V came to 6 bases and at J to 7 bases, leaving 5 bases not matched to a gene. The CDR3 region has the DNA TGTGCCAGCAGTTCCGGGACAGGGGCTGGCTACACCTTC. Its protein is CASSSGTGAGYTF.